This T cell receptor beta chain comes out of a study of blood T cell repertoires in COVID-19 (dated by TCRdb to between 2020 and 2021). For context, the study as a whole: Samples from collaborators originated in the United States, Italy and Spain and spanned both the acute and convalescent phases of COVID-19. The prospective study material was composed of cDNA or gDNA derived from T cells, B-cell-depleted T cells, or PBMCs. The dataset comprised deeply sampled blood TCRbeta repertoires from subjects exposed to, actively infected with, or recovered from COVID-19. The repertoires were released in a freely available public database meant as a resource for research on the immune response to SARS-CoV-2. Samples came from the ongoing ImmuneRACE study (first 160 participants) plus 1,254 subjects from 6 global collaborators. A de-identified subject ID, COVID-19 status, age in years and sex were almost always included in the sample metadata. Where available, HLA class I and class II types were taken from metadata supplied by the sample provider and were not determined by assay-based typing. Broader findings and caveats from the paper: How much clinical and demographic metadata was included differed by source and by participant, and the metadata was provided uncurated.

A remark on this clone: Its binding antigen is unknown. It has no much larger one-base neighbor in the sample; base qualities were not kept. This sample also contains other DNA sequences that code for the same CDR3.

Collaborating institutions collected whole blood in K2EDTA tubes following their own protocols. For TCRbeta analysis, collaborators shipped samples as frozen whole blood, isolated PBMCs, or DNA extracted from either of those sample types. The CDR3, from cysteine to phenylalanine, totals 13 residues. The retained sequence is limited to the CDR3, 39 bases, with the frame set at the first base. V is trimmed back by 3 bases and J by 3 bases, and the junction contains 1 base that no gene match accounts for. CDR1 and CDR2, per the germline V gene, are SGHRS and YFSETQ. TCRbeta CDR3 regions were amplified from genomic DNA using the immunoSEQ Assay, a bias-controlled multiplex PCR. The study's own analysis went as follows. Within the assay, amplification of reference gene primers was used to estimate how many nucleated cells each sample contained. To quantify the absolute abundance of each unique TCRbeta CDR3 rearrangement, sequence reads were collapsed and filtered. For each sample, productive Simpson clonality was calculated as the square root of Simpson's diversity index across productive rearrangements. The table was pulled from immuneACCESS by TCRdb, which kept in-frame rearrangements only. Such tables lose some clones; where checked, under half of the loss comes from unresolved V genes, and the rest has no known cause. The DNA gave D and trimming, while V, J and clone size come from that table. The sample records tens of thousands of clones, roughly 80% of which are singletons. Approximately 30% of the sample belongs to the ten largest clones.

Recombination joined TRBV5-1 with TRBJ1-2; TRBD1 aligns with 8 central bases. This receptor was taken from a human donor in a cohort sampled during active COVID-19. The sequenced sample was peripheral blood. The CDR3 corresponds to CASSSGGDYGYTF. The DNA reads TGCGCCAGCAGCTCAGGGGGCGACTATGGCTACACCTTC.